These T cell receptor beta chains were read from a single sample in a study of human T cells and chemical hapten exposure. One entry per CDR3 protein, called by TCRdb with MiXCR from the RACE reads. Here the sample spans about 190,000 distinct CDR3 sequences, around 25% being singletons. The source was whole blood, collected in connection with sensitization to the hapten diphenylcyclopropenone (DPC). The receptors shown here come from a woman in her thirties or forties with alopecia areata. Some clones in this sample may be carry-over from other donors' samples. Both conserved end residues are trimmed from each CDR3.

v_call cdr3_aa
TRBV7-9 ASSLARTPGGTQY
TRBV7-3 ASSSQPNEQF
TRBV7-9 ASSQAENYGYT
TRBV18 ASSPRQSLNTEAF
TRBV28 ASSAPGQSYEQY
TRBV7-2 ASSLGRQNNEKLF
TRBV27 ASSSGLRTGRLTF
TRBV7-2 ASSQDYQETQY
TRBV6-2/TRBV6-3 ASSFKSFAALSGANVLT
TRBV10-3 AISESNRRGTNTEAF
TRBV5-1 ASSLDGDRSYEQY
TRBV6-5 ASSLTLPGTSGTDTQY
TRBV10-3 ATGPAGQPGNGNEKLF
TRBV5-1 ASKIGAGGSNEQY